These T cell receptor beta chains were read from a single sample in a study of blood T cell repertoires in COVID-19. Clones were sequenced by immunoSEQ multiplex PCR, and TCRdb holds only the in-frame ones, with some missing. The table has fewer than 300,000 clones, around 87% seen once. The material sequenced was peripheral blood. The receptor set was obtained from a woman aged 50 to 60 with acute or convalescent COVID-19. Each CDR3 is given with its conserved first and last residue. D genes are given only for firm matches. Where a row states a size, it is once, few, many or the class of an expanded clone; other rows omit it.

size | D | J | V | CDR3 | DNA
. | . | TRBJ2-1 | TRBV20-1 | CSARDVVAESYNEQFF | TGCAGTGCTCGTGATGTTGTAGCGGAATCCTACAATGAGCAGTTCTTC
. | TRBD2 | TRBJ2-7 | TRBV7-2 | CASSPGTSGRFHF | TGTGCCAGCAGCCCAGGGACTAGCGGGAGGTTTCACTTC
. | . | TRBJ2-7 | TRBV2 | CASRLGGRGQYF | TGTGCCAGCAGGCTCGGTGGCAGGGGGCAGTACTTC
. | . | TRBJ1-5 | TRBV6-6 | CASRNRYQPQHF | TGTGCCAGCAGAAACAGGTATCAGCCCCAGCATTTT
. | TRBD1 | TRBJ1-1 | TRBV7-2 | CASSSETGMNTEAFF | TGTGCCAGCAGCTCGGAGACAGGGATGAACACTGAAGCTTTCTTT
. | . | TRBJ2-2 | TRBV18 | CASSHRDTGTGELFF | TGTGCCAGCTCACACCGGGACACGGGCACCGGGGAGCTGTTTTTT
. | TRBD1 | TRBJ2-1 | TRBV5-1 | CASSLLPGQGNEQFF | TGCGCCAGCAGCCTCCTCCCGGGACAGGGCAATGAGCAGTTCTTC
. | . | TRBJ2-3 | TRBV28 | CASSFVAVTRTDTQYF | TGTGCCAGCAGTTTTGTGGCAGTTACCCGCACAGATACGCAGTATTTT
. | TRBD1 | TRBJ2-1 | TRBV6-6 | CASSYPGGNEQFF | TGTGCCAGCAGTTATCCAGGGGGAAATGAGCAGTTCTTC
few | . | TRBJ2-5 | TRBV11-2 | CASSFQGTPQETQYF | TGTGCCAGCAGCTTTCAGGGGACACCCCAAGAGACCCAGTACTTC
once | . | TRBJ1-6 | TRBV19 | CASRESSYNSPLHF | TGTGCCAGTAGAGAGAGCTCCTATAATTCACCCCTCCACTTT
. | TRBD2 | TRBJ2-3 | TRBV30 | CAWNPSGRISDTQYF | TGTGCCTGGAATCCTAGCGGGAGGATCTCAGATACGCAGTATTTT
once | TRBD1 | TRBJ1-4 | TRBV5-1 | CASSSGTGSEKLFF | TGCGCCAGCAGTTCCGGGACAGGGAGTGAAAAACTGTTTTTT
few | . | TRBJ1-2 | TRBV29-1 | CSVSREDGYTF | TGCAGCGTCTCACGGGAGGATGGCTACACCTTC
once | . | TRBJ1-4 | TRBV3-1/TRBV3-2 | CASSQSLWGLATNEKLFF | TGTGCCAGCAGCCAATCCCTTTGGGGGCTTGCAACTAATGAAAAACTGTTTTTT
. | . | TRBJ1-6 | TRBV29-1 | CSVVTGYNSPLHF | TGCAGCGTTGTTACGGGGTATAATTCACCCCTCCACTTT
. | TRBD1 | TRBJ1-5 | TRBV7-2 | CASSPSALQGFNQPQHF | TGTGCCAGCAGCCCCTCGGCGTTACAGGGGTTCAATCAGCCCCAGCATTTT
. | TRBD2 | TRBJ2-3 | TRBV13 | CASSPGGVTDTQYF | TGTGCCAGCAGCCCGGGAGGGGTGACAGATACGCAGTATTTT
. | . | TRBJ2-2 | TRBV25-1 | CASSDRHPTGELFF | TGTGCCAGCAGTGACCGACACCCAACCGGGGAGCTGTTTTTT
. | TRBD1 | TRBJ2-7 | TRBV28 | CASRETGRYEQYF | TGTGCCAGCAGAGAGACAGGGCGCTACGAGCAGTACTTC
. | TRBD1 | TRBJ2-7 | TRBV3-1/TRBV3-2 | CASSHGTGSYEQYF | TGTGCCAGCAGCCACGGGACAGGCTCCTACGAGCAGTACTTC
. | . | TRBJ2-5 | TRBV6-6 | CASTQARYQETQYF | TGTGCCAGCACCCAAGCGAGGTACCAAGAGACCCAGTACTTC
. | TRBD1 | TRBJ2-1 | TRBV18 | CASSLRQGAAAWDEQFF | TGTGCCAGCTCACTTCGACAGGGGGCGGCAGCTTGGGATGAGCAGTTCTTC
. | . | TRBJ2-2 | TRBV24-1 | CATSARLGGPNTGELFF | TGTGCCACCAGTGCCCGTTTGGGGGGACCCAACACCGGGGAGCTGTTTTTT
. | . | TRBJ2-5 | TRBV7-2 | CASSESSAQETQYF | TGTGCCAGCAGCGAGTCTAGCGCCCAAGAGACCCAGTACTTC